This TCR beta chain was identified during a study of Tregs in tolerant kidney transplant recipients. The CDR3 contains 14 residues. CDR1 and CDR2 from the germline V gene are SEHNR and FQNEAQ (reference sequence). Trimming took 0 bases from V and 7 from J, leaving 12 bases between them. The repertoire was sequenced with immunoSEQ multiplex PCR; TCRdb's copy has only in-frame clones and lacks some. There are 100,000 to 150,000 clones in the sample; about 90% occur only once, and over 0.5% lies in the top ten. The specimen sequenced was CD4+ T cells from blood. The chain couples TRBV7-9 to TRBJ1-2; D is ambiguous. This receptor was taken from a human donor in good health. The CDR3 here is CASSLAQGNPGYTF. CDR3 coding DNA: TGTGCCAGCAGCTTAGCGCAAGGAAACCCTGGCTACACCTTC.